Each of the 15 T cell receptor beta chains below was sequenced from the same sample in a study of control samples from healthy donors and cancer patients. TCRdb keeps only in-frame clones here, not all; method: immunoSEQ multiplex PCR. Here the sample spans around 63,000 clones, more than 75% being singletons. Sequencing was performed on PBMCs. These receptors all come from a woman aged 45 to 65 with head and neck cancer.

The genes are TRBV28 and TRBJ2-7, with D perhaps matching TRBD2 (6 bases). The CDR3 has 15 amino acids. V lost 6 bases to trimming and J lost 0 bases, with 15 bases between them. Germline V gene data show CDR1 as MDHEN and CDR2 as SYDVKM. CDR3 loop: CASRGGGDGSYEQYF. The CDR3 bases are TGTGCCAGCAGGGGAGGTGGGGACGGCTCCTACGAGCAGTACTTC.

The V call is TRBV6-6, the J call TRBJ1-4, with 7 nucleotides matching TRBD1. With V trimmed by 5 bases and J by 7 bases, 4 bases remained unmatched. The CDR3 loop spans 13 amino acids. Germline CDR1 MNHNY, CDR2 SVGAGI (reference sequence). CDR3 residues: CASSLTGPEKLFF. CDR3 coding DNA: TGTGCCAGCAGTCTGACAGGGCCTGAAAAACTGTTTTTT.

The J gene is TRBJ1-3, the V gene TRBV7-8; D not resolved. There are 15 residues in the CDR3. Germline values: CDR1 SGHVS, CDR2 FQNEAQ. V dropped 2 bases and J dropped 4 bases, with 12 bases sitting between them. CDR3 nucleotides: TGTGCCAGCAGCTTAAGTTCGGTGATGGGAAACACCATATATTTT. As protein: CASSLSSVMGNTIYF.

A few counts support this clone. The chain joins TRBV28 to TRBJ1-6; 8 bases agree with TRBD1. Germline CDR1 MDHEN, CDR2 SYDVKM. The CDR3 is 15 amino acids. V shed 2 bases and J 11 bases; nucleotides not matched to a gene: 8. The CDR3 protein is CASSLLGQVGPPLHF. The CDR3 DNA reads TGTGCCAGCAGTTTACTGGGACAGGTCGGTCCACCCCTCCACTTT. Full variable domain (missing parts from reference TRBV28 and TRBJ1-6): DVKVTQSSRYLVKRTGEKVFLECVQDMDHENMFWYRQDPGLGLRLIYFSYDVKMKEKGDIPEGYSVSREKKERFSLILESASTNQTSMYLCASSLLGQVGPPLHFGNGTRLTVT.

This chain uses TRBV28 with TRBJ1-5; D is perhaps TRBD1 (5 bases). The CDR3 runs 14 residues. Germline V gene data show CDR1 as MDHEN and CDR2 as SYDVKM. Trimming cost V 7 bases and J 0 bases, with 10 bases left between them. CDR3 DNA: TGTGCCAGCACCGAGACAGCTAGCAATCAGCCCCAGCATTTT. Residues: CASTETASNQPQHF.

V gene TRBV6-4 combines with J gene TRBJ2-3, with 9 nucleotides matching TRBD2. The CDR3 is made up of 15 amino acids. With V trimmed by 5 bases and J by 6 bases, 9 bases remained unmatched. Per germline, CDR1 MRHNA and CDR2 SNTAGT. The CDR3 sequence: CASSPLGGGEDTQYF. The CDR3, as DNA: TGTGCCAGCAGTCCACTAGGCGGGGGGGAGGATACGCAGTATTTT.

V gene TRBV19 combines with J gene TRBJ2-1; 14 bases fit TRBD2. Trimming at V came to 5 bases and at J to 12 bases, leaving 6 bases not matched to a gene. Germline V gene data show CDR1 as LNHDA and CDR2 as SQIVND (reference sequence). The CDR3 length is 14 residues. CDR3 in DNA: TGTGCCAGTAGTTCCGGACTAGCGGGGGGCGCGCAGTTCTTC. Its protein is CASSSGLAGGAQFF.

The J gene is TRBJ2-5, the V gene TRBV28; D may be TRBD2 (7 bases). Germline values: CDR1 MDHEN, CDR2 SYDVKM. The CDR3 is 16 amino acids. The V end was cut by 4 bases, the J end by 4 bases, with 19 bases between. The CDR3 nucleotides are TGTGCCAGCAGTTCCTCCTGGGGGGGGGCCGGAGAGACCCAGTACTTC. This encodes CASSSSWGGAGETQYF.

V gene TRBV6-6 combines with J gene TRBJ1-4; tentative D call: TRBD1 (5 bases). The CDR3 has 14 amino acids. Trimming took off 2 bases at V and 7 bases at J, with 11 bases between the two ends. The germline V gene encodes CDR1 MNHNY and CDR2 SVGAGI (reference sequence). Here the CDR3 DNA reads TGTGCCAGCAGTTACCACCCGGGGCGTGAAAAACTGTTTTTT. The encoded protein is CASSYHPGREKLFF.

The CDR3 protein is CASRTGGWDRGAGELFF. DNA for the CDR3: TGTGCCAGCAGAACTGGCGGATGGGACAGGGGGGCCGGGGAGCTGTTTTTT. This chain connects TRBV28 to TRBJ2-2, with 11 nucleotides matching TRBD1. The CDR3 sequence is 17 residues long. The V gene's germline CDR1 is MDHEN and CDR2 SYDVKM. Unmatched junction bases numbered 12, after V lost 6 bases and J lost 6 bases.

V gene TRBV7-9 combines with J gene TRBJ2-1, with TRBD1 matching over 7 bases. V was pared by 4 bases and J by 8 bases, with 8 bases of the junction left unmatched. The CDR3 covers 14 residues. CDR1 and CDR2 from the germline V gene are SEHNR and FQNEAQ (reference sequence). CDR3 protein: CASSYDRDLYEQFF. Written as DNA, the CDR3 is TGTGCCAGCAGCTACGACAGGGATCTCTATGAGCAGTTCTTC.

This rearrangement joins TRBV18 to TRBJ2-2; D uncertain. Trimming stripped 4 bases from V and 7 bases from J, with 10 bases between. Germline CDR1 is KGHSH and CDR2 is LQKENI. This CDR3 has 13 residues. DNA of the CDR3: TGTGCCAGCTCACTCTCCGCCGTCGGGGAGCTGTTTTTT. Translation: CASSLSAVGELFF.

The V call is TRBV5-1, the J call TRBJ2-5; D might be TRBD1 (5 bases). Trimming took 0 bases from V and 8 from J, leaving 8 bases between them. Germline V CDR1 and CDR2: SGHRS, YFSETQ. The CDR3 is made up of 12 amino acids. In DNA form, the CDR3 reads TGCGCCAGCAGCTTGGTAGGGGCCACCCAGTACTTC. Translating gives CASSLVGATQYF.

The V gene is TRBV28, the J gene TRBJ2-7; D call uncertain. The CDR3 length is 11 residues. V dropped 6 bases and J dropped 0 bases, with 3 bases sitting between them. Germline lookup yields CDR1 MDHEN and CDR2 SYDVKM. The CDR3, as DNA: TGTGCCAGCAGCTACTCCTACGAGCAGTACTTC. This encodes CASSYSYEQYF.

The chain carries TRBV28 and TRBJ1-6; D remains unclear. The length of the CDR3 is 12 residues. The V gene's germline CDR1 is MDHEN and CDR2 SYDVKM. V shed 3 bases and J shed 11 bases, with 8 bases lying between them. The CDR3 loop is CASSLPKAPLHF. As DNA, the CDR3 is TGTGCCAGCAGTTTGCCTAAGGCACCCCTCCACTTT. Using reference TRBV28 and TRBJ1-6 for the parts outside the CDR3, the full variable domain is DVKVTQSSRYLVKRTGEKVFLECVQDMDHENMFWYRQDPGLGLRLIYFSYDVKMKEKGDIPEGYSVSREKKERFSLILESASTNQTSMYLCASSLPKAPLHFGNGTRLTVT.